Listed below are T cell receptor beta chains from one sample, sequenced in a study of cytomegalovirus exposure and HLA in healthy donors. Assay: immunoSEQ multiplex PCR; the TCRdb copy retains only in-frame clones and omits some. Seen here are fewer than 250,000 clones, over 65% observed once, and the top ten hold more than 3%. Sequenced sample: PBMCs. Source of these receptors: a man in his forties or fifties in good health and CMV-seropositive. Each CDR3 is given with its conserved first and last residue. The D gene is left open where the match is weak. Size values are once, few and many counts, or a class for expanded clones, and some rows have none.

size: .
V: TRBV7-3
J: TRBJ2-3
D: TRBD2
DNA: TGTGCCAGCGGGGGGACTAGCGGGAGTCCCACAGATACGCAGTATTTT
CDR3: CASGGTSGSPTDTQYF

size: .
V: TRBV10-3
J: TRBJ2-7
D: .
DNA: TGTGCCAGCAGTGAATTACAAACCTACGAGCAGTACTTC
CDR3: CASSELQTYEQYF

size: .
V: TRBV28
J: TRBJ2-7
D: TRBD2
DNA: TGTGCCAGCAGCCCACGCCCAACTAGCGGGAGAACTGACGAGCAGTACTTC
CDR3: CASSPRPTSGRTDEQYF

size: .
V: TRBV7-9
J: TRBJ2-3
D: TRBD2
DNA: TGTGCCAGCAGCTTAGCCTGGACTAGCGGGAGCACAGATACGCAGTATTTT
CDR3: CASSLAWTSGSTDTQYF

size: few
V: TRBV10-3
J: TRBJ1-1
D: .
DNA: TGTGCCATCAGCCACACGAACACTGAAGCTTTCTTT
CDR3: CAISHTNTEAFF

size: few
V: TRBV7-9
J: TRBJ2-7
D: .
DNA: TGTGCCAGCAGCTTAGTCCCGTACGAGCAGTACTTC
CDR3: CASSLVPYEQYF

size: .
V: TRBV6-1
J: TRBJ2-7
D: .
DNA: TGTGCCAGCAGTGAATCTGCAGGGAGGAACGAGCAGTACTTC
CDR3: CASSESAGRNEQYF

size: .
V: TRBV29-1
J: TRBJ2-7
D: TRBD1
DNA: TGCAGCGTTACCCGACAGGGGGCAGGTCACGAGCAGTACTTC
CDR3: CSVTRQGAGHEQYF

size: .
V: TRBV21-1
J: TRBJ1-2
D: .
DNA: TGTGCCAGCAGCCGGAGGGGAAGGGATGGCTACACCTTC
CDR3: CASSRRGRDGYTF

size: .
V: TRBV2
J: TRBJ2-7
D: .
DNA: TGTGCCAGCAGTAGAGGGATAGGCTCCTACGAGCAGTACTTC
CDR3: CASSRGIGSYEQYF

size: .
V: TRBV2
J: TRBJ2-3
D: .
DNA: TGTGCCAGCAGAGATAGCCGCCGGGCAGATACGCAGTATTTT
CDR3: CASRDSRRADTQYF

size: .
V: TRBV18
J: TRBJ2-7
D: .
DNA: TGTGCCAGCTCACCAGTCAGGCAGGGAGGAATGAACGAGCAGTACTTC
CDR3: CASSPVRQGGMNEQYF

size: .
V: TRBV10-3
J: TRBJ2-7
D: TRBD2
DNA: TGTGCCATCAGGGGACTAGCGGGAACCTACGAGCAGTACTTC
CDR3: CAIRGLAGTYEQYF

size: once
V: TRBV5-5
J: TRBJ1-6
D: .
DNA: TGTGCCAGCAGCTTGGAGTCAGGAAATTCACCCCTCCACTTT
CDR3: CASSLESGNSPLHF

size: .
V: TRBV6-6
J: TRBJ2-7
D: .
DNA: TGTGCCAGCAGTTACTCGAAACAGACACAAACCTACGAGCAGTACTTC
CDR3: CASSYSKQTQTYEQYF

size: .
V: TRBV5-6
J: TRBJ1-4
D: .
DNA: TGTGCCAGCAGCTTGGCCGGTAGGGGAAGTGAAAAACTGTTTTTT
CDR3: CASSLAGRGSEKLFF

size: once
V: TRBV15
J: TRBJ2-1
D: TRBD1
DNA: TGTGCCACCAGCATTGGACAGGGGTTCGATGAGCAGTTCTTC
CDR3: CATSIGQGFDEQFF

size: few
V: TRBV4-1
J: TRBJ1-5
D: .
DNA: TGCGCCAGCAGCAAGGGCGGGGTCGATCAGCCCCAGCATTTT
CDR3: CASSKGGVDQPQHF

size: .
V: TRBV19
J: TRBJ2-7
D: TRBD1
DNA: TGTGCCAGTAGTACGCGGACAGGGTCTAGCTACGAGCAGTACTTC
CDR3: CASSTRTGSSYEQYF

size: .
V: TRBV7-2
J: TRBJ1-5
D: .
DNA: TGTGCCAGCAGCTTAGGCCTCGTTGGGGGCGCGAGCAATCAGCCCCAGCATTTT
CDR3: CASSLGLVGGASNQPQHF

size: .
V: TRBV9
J: TRBJ2-3
D: TRBD1
DNA: TGTGCCAGCAGCGTAGGCCAGGGGGAGACAGATACGCAGTATTTT
CDR3: CASSVGQGETDTQYF